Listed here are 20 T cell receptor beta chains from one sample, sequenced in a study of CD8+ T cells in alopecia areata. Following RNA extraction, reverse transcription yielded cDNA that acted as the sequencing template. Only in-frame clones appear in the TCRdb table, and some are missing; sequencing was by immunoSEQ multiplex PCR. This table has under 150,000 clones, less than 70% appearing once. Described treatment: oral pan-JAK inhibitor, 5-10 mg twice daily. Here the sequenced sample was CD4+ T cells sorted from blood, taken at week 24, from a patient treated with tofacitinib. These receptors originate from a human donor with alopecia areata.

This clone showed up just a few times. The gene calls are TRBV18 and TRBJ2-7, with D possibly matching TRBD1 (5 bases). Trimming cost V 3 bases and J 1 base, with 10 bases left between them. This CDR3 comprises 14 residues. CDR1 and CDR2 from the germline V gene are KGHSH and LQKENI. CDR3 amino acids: CASSPTETSYEQYF. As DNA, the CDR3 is TGTGCCAGCTCACCGACAGAAACTTCCTACGAGCAGTACTTC. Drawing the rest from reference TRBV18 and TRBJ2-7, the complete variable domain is NAGVMQNPRHLVRRRGQEARLRCSPMKGHSHVYWYRQLPEEGLKFMVYLQKENIIDESGMPKERFSAEFPKEGPSILRIQQVVRGDSAAYFCASSPTETSYEQYFGPGTRLTVT.

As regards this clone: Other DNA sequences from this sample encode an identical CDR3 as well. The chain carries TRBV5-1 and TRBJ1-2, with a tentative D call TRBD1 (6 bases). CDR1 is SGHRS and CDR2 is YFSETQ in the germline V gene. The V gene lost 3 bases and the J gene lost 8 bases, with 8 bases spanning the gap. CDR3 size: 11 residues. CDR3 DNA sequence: TGCGCCAGCAGCTCTACAGGGGGCTACACCTTC. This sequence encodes CASSSTGGYTF.

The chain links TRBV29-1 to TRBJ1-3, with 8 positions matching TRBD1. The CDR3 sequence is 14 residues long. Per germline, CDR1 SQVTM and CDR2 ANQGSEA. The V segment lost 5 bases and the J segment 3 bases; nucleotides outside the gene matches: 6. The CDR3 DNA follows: TGCAGCGTTTGGGACAGGTCGGGTGGAAACACCATATATTTT. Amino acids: CSVWDRSGGNTIYF.

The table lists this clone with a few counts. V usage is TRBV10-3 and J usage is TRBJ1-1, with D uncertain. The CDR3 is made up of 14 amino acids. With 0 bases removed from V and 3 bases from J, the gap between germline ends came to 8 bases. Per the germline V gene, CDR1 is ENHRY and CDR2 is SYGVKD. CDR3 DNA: TGTGCCATCAGTGAGTCAGACGGATACACTGAAGCTTTCTTT. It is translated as CAISESDGYTEAFF.

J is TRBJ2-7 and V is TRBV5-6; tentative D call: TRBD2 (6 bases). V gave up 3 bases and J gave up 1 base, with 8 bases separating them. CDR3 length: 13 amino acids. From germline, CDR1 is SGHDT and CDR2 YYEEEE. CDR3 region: CASSWRGSYEQYF. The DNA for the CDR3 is TGTGCCAGCAGCTGGAGGGGTTCCTACGAGCAGTACTTC.

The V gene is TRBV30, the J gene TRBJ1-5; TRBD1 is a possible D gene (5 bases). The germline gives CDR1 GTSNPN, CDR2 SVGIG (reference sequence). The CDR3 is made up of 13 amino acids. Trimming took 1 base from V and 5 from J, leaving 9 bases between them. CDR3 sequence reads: CAWSGGGDQPQHF. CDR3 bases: TGTGCCTGGAGTGGGGGCGGGGATCAGCCCCAGCATTTT. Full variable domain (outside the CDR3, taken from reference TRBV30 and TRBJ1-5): SQTIHQWPATLVQPVGSPLSLECTVEGTSNPNLYWYRQAAGRGLQLLFYSVGIGQISSEVPQNLSASRPQDRQFILSSKKLLLSDSGFYLCAWSGGGDQPQHFGDGTRLSIL.

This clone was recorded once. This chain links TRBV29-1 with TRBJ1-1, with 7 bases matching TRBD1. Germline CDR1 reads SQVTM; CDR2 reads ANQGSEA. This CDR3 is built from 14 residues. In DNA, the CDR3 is TGCAGAGTCCAGACAGGGATCATGAACACTGAAGCTTTCTTT. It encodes CRVQTGIMNTEAFF. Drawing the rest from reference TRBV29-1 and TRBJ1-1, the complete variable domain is SAVISQKPSRDICQRGTSLTIQCQVDSQVTMMFWYRQQPGQSLTLIATANQGSEATYESGFVIDKFPISRPNLTFSTLTVSNMSPEDSSIYLCRVQTGIMNTEAFFGQGTRLTVV.

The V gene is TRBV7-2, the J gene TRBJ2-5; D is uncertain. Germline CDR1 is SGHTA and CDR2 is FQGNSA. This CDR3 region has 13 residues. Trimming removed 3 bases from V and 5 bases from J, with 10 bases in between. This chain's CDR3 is CASSLPAPETQYF. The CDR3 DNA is TGTGCCAGCAGCTTGCCGGCCCCCGAGACCCAGTACTTC.

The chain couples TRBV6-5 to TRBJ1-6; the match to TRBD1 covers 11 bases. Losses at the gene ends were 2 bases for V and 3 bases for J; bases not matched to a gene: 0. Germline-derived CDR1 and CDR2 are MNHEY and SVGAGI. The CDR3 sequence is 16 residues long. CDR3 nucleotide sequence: TGTGCCAGCAGTTACGGGACAGGGGGCTATAATTCACCCCTCCACTTT. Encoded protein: CASSYGTGGYNSPLHF.

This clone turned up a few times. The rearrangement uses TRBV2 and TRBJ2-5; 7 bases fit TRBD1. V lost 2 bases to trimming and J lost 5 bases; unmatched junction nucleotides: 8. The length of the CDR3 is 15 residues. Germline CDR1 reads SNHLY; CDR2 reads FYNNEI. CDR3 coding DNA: TGTGCCAGCAGTGAAATACAGGGGAGTTGGGAGACCCAGTACTTC. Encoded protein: CASSEIQGSWETQYF. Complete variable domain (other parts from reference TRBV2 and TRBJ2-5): EPEVTQTPSHQVTQMGQEVILRCVPISNHLYFYWYRQILGQKVEFLVSFYNNEISEKSEIFDDQFSVERPDGSNFTLKIRSTKLEDSAMYFCASSEIQGSWETQYFGPGTRLLVL.

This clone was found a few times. CDR3 sequence reads: CASKGDRGRGTGGNQPQHF. In DNA, the CDR3 is TGTGCCAGTAAAGGGGACAGGGGGCGTGGAACAGGAGGCAATCAGCCCCAGCATTTT. V usage is TRBV19 and J usage is TRBJ1-5; 12 bases match TRBD1. CDR3 length: 19 amino acids. CDR1 is LNHDA and CDR2 is SQIVND in the germline V gene (reference sequence). Unmatched junction bases numbered 15, after V lost 7 bases and J lost 2 bases.

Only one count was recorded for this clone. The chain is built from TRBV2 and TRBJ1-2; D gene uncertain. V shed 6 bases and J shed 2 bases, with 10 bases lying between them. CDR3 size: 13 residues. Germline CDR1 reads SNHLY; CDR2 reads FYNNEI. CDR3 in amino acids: CASSSGQNYGYTF. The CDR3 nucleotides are TGTGCCAGCAGCTCGGGCCAGAACTATGGCTACACCTTC. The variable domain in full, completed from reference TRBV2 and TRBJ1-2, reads EPEVTQTPSHQVTQMGQEVILRCVPISNHLYFYWYRQILGQKVEFLVSFYNNEISEKSEIFDDQFSVERPDGSNFTLKIRSTKLEDSAMYFCASSSGQNYGYTFGSGTRLTVV.

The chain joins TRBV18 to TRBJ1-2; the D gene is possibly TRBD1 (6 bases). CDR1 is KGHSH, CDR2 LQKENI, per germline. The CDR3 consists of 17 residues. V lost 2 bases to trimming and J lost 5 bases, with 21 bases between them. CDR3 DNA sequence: TGTGCCAGCTCACCAGGGCCAGGGGAGGCCCTTAGGTATGGCTACACCTTC. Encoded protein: CASSPGPGEALRYGYTF. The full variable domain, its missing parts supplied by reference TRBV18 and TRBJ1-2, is NAGVMQNPRHLVRRRGQEARLRCSPMKGHSHVYWYRQLPEEGLKFMVYLQKENIIDESGMPKERFSAEFPKEGPSILRIQQVVRGDSAAYFCASSPGPGEALRYGYTFGSGTRLTVV.

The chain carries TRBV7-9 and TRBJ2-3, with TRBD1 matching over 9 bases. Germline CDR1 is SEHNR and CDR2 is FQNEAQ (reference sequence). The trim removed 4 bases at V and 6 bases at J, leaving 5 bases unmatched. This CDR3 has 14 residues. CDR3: CASSSGTGTDTQYF. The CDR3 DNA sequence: TGTGCCAGCAGCTCAGGGACAGGGACTGATACGCAGTATTTT.

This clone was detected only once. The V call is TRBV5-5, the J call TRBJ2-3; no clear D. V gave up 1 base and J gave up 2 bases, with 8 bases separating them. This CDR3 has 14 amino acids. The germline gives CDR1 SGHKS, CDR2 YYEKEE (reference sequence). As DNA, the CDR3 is TGTGCCAGCAGCTTGCTACGACCCACAGATACGCAGTATTTT. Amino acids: CASSLLRPTDTQYF.

CDR3 protein: CAWTKRGRSYAEAFF. For the CDR3, the DNA is TGTGCCTGGACTAAAAGGGGGCGATCGTACGCTGAAGCTTTCTTT. The chain recombines TRBV30 with TRBJ1-1; 7 bases match TRBD1. The CDR3 runs to 15 residues. Germline assignment: CDR1 GTSNPN and CDR2 SVGIG (reference sequence). Unmatched junction bases numbered 14, after V lost 4 bases and J lost 6 bases.

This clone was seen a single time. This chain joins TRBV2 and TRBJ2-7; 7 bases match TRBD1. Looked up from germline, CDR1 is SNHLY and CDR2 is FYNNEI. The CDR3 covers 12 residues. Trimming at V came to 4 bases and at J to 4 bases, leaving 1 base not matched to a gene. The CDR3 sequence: CASSGQGYEQYF. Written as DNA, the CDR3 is TGTGCCAGCAGTGGACAGGGTTACGAGCAGTACTTC.

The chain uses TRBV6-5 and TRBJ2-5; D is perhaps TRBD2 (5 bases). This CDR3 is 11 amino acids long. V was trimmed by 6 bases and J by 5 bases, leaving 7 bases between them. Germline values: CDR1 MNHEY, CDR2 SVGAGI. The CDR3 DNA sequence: TGTGCCAGCAGGCGCGGGGAGACCCAGTACTTC. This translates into CASRRGETQYF.

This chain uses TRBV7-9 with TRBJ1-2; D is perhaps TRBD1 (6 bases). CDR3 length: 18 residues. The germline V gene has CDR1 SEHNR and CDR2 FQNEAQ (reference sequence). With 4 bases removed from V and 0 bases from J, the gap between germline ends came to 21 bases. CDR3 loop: CASSSLEGRQEANYGYTF. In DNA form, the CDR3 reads TGTGCCAGCAGCTCCCTCGAGGGTCGACAGGAAGCTAACTATGGCTACACCTTC.

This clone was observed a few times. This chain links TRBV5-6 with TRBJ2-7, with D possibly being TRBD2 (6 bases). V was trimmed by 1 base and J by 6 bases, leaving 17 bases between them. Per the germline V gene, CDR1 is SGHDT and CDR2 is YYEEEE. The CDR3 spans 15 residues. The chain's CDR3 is CASSLRFAGYREQYF. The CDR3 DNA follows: TGTGCCAGCAGCTTGCGTTTTGCGGGGTATCGCGAGCAGTACTTC.